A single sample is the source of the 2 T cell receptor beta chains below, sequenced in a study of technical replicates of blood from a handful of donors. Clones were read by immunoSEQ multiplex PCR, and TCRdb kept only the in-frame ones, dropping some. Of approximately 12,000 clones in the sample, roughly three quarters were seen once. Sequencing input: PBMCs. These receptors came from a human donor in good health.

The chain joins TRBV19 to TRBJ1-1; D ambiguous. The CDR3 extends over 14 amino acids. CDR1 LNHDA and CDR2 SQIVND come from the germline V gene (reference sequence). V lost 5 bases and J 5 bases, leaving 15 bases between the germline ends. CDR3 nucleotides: TGTGCCAGTAGTTTGGACCTTCCGGGGACTGAAGCTTTCTTT. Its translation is CASSLDLPGTEAFF.

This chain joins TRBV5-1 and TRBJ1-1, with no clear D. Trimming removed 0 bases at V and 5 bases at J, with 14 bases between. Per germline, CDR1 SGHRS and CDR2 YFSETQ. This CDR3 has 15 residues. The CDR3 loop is CASSLDGPGSTEAFF. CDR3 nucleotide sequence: TGCGCCAGCAGCTTGGACGGGCCCGGGAGTACTGAAGCTTTCTTT.